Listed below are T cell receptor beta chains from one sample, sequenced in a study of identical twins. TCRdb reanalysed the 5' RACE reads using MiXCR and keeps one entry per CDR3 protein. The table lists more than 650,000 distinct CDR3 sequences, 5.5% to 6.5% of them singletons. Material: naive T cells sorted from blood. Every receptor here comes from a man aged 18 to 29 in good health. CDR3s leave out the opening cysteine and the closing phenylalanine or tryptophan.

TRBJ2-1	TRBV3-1	ASSQGAGTVNEQF
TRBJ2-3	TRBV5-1	ASNWFQGADTQY
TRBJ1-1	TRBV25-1	ASSGSRAEAF
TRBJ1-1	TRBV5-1	ASSSNSRGRNTEAF
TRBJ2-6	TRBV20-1	SATGRAGGANVLT
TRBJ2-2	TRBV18	ASSPSDRPKGGELF
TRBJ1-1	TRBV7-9	ASSLPSTGVITEAF
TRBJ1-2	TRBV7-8	ASSLAGSTNYGYT
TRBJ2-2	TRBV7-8	ASRFRFRTNTGELF
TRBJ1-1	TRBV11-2	ASTPWGSTEAF
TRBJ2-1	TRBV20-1	SARRVSERSYNEQF
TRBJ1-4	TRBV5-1	ASSLGQAGANEKLF
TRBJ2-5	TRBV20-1	SARAFNGGAGETQY
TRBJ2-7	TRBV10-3	AISETTGTYEQY
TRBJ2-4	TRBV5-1	ASSPVLAGRGNIQY
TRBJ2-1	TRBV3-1	ASSQVQAVF
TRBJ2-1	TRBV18	ASSLESDSPGQF
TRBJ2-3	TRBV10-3	ATSSGRASGDTQY
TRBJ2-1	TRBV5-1	ASMSGPSYNEQF
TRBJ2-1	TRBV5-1	ASSRGRALSSYNEQF
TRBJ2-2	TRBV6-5	ASSYEGWQSGELF
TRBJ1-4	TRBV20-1	SARRATNEKLF
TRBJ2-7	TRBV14	ASSQETTDQYSYEQY
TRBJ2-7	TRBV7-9	ASKQGDPYEQY
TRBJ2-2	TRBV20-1	SAPLGGNTGELF
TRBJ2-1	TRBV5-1	ASSQSGMGNNEQF
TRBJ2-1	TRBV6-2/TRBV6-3	ASSRLPGNEQF
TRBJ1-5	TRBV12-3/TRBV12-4	ASSVTFRQPQH
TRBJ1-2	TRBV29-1	SGELGSGYT
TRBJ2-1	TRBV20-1	SAVRDRNYNEQF
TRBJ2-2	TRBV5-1	ASSLDRETGELF
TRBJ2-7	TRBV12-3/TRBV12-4	ASRSGTDPYEQY
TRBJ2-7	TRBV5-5	ASSLTGNYYEQY
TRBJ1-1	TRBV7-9	ASSWGGSEAF
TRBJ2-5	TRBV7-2	ASSSKTTQY
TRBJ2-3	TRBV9	ASSPVGASTDTQY
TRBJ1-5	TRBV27	ASSSLGEGNQPQH
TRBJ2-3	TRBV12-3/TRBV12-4	ASSFGGGADTQY
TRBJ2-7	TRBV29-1	SVVSDEQY
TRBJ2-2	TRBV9	ASRRPGLADTGELF
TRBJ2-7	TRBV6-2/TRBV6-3	ASSYTPYEQY